These T cell receptor beta chains were read from a single sample in a study of T cell repertoires in ileal Crohn's disease. Assay: immunoSEQ multiplex PCR; the TCRdb copy retains only in-frame clones and omits some. The top ten clones hold 2% to 2.5% of a sample with 55,000 to 65,000 clones, 85% to 90% of them seen once. Source material: ileal tissue. The receptor source for this set is an adult with Crohn's disease. The CDR3 runs from the conserved cysteine through the conserved F or W. Each record gives: clone size, J gene, V gene, D gene, CDR3 protein, CDR3 DNA. The D gene is left open where the match is weak. Rows give clone size only sometimes, using once, few, many, or a class for an expanded clone.

>NA|TRBJ1-3|TRBV5-1|NA
CASSLALAGVSGNTIYF
TGCGCCAGCAGCTTGGCCTTAGCGGGAGTCTCTGGAAACACCATATATTTT
>NA|TRBJ1-2|TRBV11-2|NA
CASSLLFPGDNYGYTF
TGTGCCAGCAGCTTACTTTTTCCGGGGGATAACTATGGCTACACCTTC
>NA|TRBJ1-5|TRBV6-1|NA
CASGGGVDNQPQHF
TGTGCCAGCGGCGGCGGGGTTGACAATCAGCCCCAGCATTTT
>NA|TRBJ2-3|TRBV28|NA
CASNRDLVDTQYF
TGTGCCAGTAACAGGGATCTCGTAGATACGCAGTATTTT
>NA|TRBJ1-1|TRBV19|NA
CASRDIREGYTEAFF
TGTGCCAGCAGAGATATTCGGGAGGGCTACACTGAAGCTTTCTTT
>NA|TRBJ2-6|TRBV27|TRBD1
CASSYEGAYGANVLTF
TGTGCCAGCAGTTACGAGGGGGCGTATGGGGCCAACGTCCTGACTTTC
>once|TRBJ1-1|TRBV28|NA
CASSLSLTVRVEAFF
TGTGCCAGCAGTTTATCCCTCACTGTTCGGGTTGAAGCTTTCTTT
>NA|TRBJ1-2|TRBV4-1|NA
CASSSTSGYTF
TGCGCCAGCAGCTCTACGTCGGGCTACACCTTC
>NA|TRBJ2-7|TRBV11-3|NA
CASSLGSDSPGYEQYF
TGTGCCAGCAGCTTAGGTTCGGACAGCCCGGGGTACGAGCAGTACTTC
>NA|TRBJ1-2|TRBV5-1|TRBD1
CASSLALTGNYGYTF
TGCGCCAGCAGCTTGGCCCTGACAGGGAACTATGGCTACACCTTC
>NA|TRBJ1-1|TRBV7-6|TRBD1
CASSETGLGTFTEAFF
TGTGCCAGCAGCGAGACAGGGTTGGGGACTTTCACTGAAGCTTTCTTT
>NA|TRBJ1-4|TRBV7-2|NA
CASKSWRNEKLFF
TGTGCCAGCAAAAGCTGGAGAAATGAAAAACTGTTTTTT
>NA|TRBJ2-7|TRBV7-6|TRBD1
CASSSRTGEGEQYF
TGTGCCAGCAGCTCCCGGACAGGGGAAGGGGAGCAGTACTTC
>NA|TRBJ1-2|TRBV28|NA
CATKDELNYGYTF
TGTGCCACCAAAGATGAACTTAACTATGGCTACACCTTC
>once|TRBJ1-1|TRBV28|NA
CASTLLGGTEAFF
TGTGCCAGCACTTTGTTAGGGGGCACTGAAGCTTTCTTT
>NA|TRBJ1-6|TRBV4-1|NA
CASSSRQSSYNSPLHF
TGCGCCAGCAGCTCCCGACAGAGCTCCTATAATTCACCCCTCCACTTT
>NA|TRBJ2-3|TRBV5-6|NA
CASSLAVASTDTQYF
TGTGCCAGCAGCTTGGCGGTAGCGAGCACAGATACGCAGTATTTT
>once|TRBJ1-2|TRBV28|NA
CASEGGTNYGYTF
TGTGCCAGCGAGGGTGGGACTAACTATGGCTACACCTTC
>NA|TRBJ1-5|TRBV4-3|NA
CASSQQPGQPQHF
TGCGCCAGCAGCCAACAACCCGGTCAGCCCCAGCATTTT
>NA|TRBJ1-2|TRBV7-9|NA
CASSSGYGYTF
TGTGCCAGCAGCTCGGGGTATGGCTACACCTTC
>NA|TRBJ1-1|TRBV30|NA
CAWKTGRDTEAFF
TGTGCCTGGAAGACAGGACGGGACACTGAAGCTTTCTTT
>NA|TRBJ1-5|TRBV6-1|NA
CASSAGNRSQPQHF
TGTGCCAGCAGTGCGGGAAACCGGAGTCAGCCCCAGCATTTT
>NA|TRBJ1-5|TRBV6-1|NA
CASSEPGYQPQHF
TGTGCCAGCAGTGAACCCGGGTATCAGCCCCAGCATTTT
>NA|TRBJ2-2|TRBV2|TRBD1
CASSAQGKMMRTGELFF
TGTGCCAGCAGTGCACAGGGGAAAATGATGCGGACCGGGGAGCTGTTTTTT
>NA|TRBJ2-7|TRBV11-2|NA
CASSFPPSPEQYF
TGTGCCAGCAGCTTCCCTCCCTCCCCGGAGCAGTACTTC
>NA|TRBJ1-1|TRBV5-1|TRBD1
CASSTLPGQGANTEAFF
TGCGCCAGCAGCACCCTGCCGGGACAGGGGGCGAACACTGAAGCTTTCTTT
>NA|TRBJ1-1|TRBV28|NA
CASSLHAGWTEAFF
TGTGCCAGCAGTTTACACGCGGGATGGACTGAAGCTTTCTTT
>NA|TRBJ1-2|TRBV25-1|NA
CASKGYGYTF
TGTGCCAGCAAGGGGTATGGCTACACCTTC
>NA|TRBJ2-3|TRBV6-4|NA
CASSVTTFTDTQYF
TGTGCCAGCAGTGTAACTACATTCACAGATACGCAGTATTTT
>NA|TRBJ2-1|TRBV7-8|NA
CASERQGSSYNEQFF
TGTGCCAGCGAAAGGCAGGGGAGCTCCTACAATGAGCAGTTCTTC
>NA|TRBJ1-3|TRBV18|TRBD1
CASSPRQGPGNTIYF
TGTGCCAGCTCACCCCGACAGGGCCCTGGAAACACCATATATTTT
>NA|TRBJ1-6|TRBV15|NA
CATSRAGGVYDSPLHF
TGTGCCACCAGCAGAGCAGGAGGGGTCTACGATTCACCCCTCCACTTT
>NA|TRBJ2-1|TRBV15|NA
CATSSRQGSYNEQFF
TGTGCCACCAGCTCGCGCCAGGGCTCCTACAATGAGCAGTTCTTC
>NA|TRBJ1-1|TRBV18|NA
CASSSDISNTEAFF
TGTGCCAGCTCGTCGGACATCTCGAACACTGAAGCTTTCTTT
>NA|TRBJ2-1|TRBV5-1|TRBD2
CASSSPALAMGSNEQFF
TGCGCCAGCAGCTCCCCGGCACTAGCGATGGGATCCAATGAGCAGTTCTTC
>NA|TRBJ1-2|TRBV4-2|NA
CASSQDPIAGSNYGYTF
TGTGCCAGCAGCCAAGATCCGATCGCAGGATCTAACTATGGCTACACCTTC
>NA|TRBJ1-1|TRBV2|NA
CASRTLSGRDTEAFF
TGTGCCAGCAGGACACTCAGCGGCCGGGACACTGAAGCTTTCTTT
>once|TRBJ2-1|TRBV11-3|TRBD2
CASSLGTSGNEQFF
TGTGCCAGCAGCTTAGGGACTAGCGGCAATGAGCAGTTCTTC
>NA|TRBJ2-7|TRBV7-2|TRBD2
CASSKPGLVYEQYF
TGTGCCAGCAGCAAACCGGGACTAGTCTACGAGCAGTACTTC